Here is one T cell receptor (beta chain) with its context. The data are from a study of T cell changes during pregnancy in multiple sclerosis. Libraries were prepared by immunoSEQ multiplex PCR; TCRdb keeps only in-frame clonotypes and omits some of them. There are 75,000 to 100,000 clones in the sample; roughly 92% occur only once, and around 2% lies in the top ten. This sequence originates from a female donor with multiple sclerosis, enrolled in a pregnancy study. Source: peripheral blood, taken after pregnancy.

The DNA for the CDR3 is TGTGCCAGCAGCCCCCGGGACATTAGCAATCAGCCCCAGCATTTT. Translation gives CASSPRDISNQPQHF. V is TRBV6-5 and J is TRBJ1-5, with D tentatively TRBD1 (6 bases). This CDR3 is 15 amino acids long. With 6 bases removed from V and 0 bases from J, the gap between germline ends came to 12 bases. Germline CDR1 MNHEY, CDR2 SVGAGI.